Shown below are 26 T cell receptor beta chains from a single sample sequenced in a study of somatic mutations in cytotoxic T cells in rheumatoid arthritis. Some clones are missing from TCRdb's copy, which holds only in-frame ones; the method was immunoSEQ multiplex PCR. The table shows some 15,000 clones, with approximately 84% occurring only once. Sequencing was performed on CD8+ T cells sorted from blood. The origin of the receptors is an adult with rheumatoid arthritis.

The chain combines TRBV6-5 with TRBJ2-2, with D unclear. Germline lookup yields CDR1 MNHEY and CDR2 SVGAGI. Trimming stripped 5 bases from V and 2 bases from J, with 9 bases between. The CDR3 is 14 residues long. The CDR3 loop reads CASSQGPNTGELFF. The CDR3 DNA is TGTGCCAGCAGTCAAGGACCAAACACCGGGGAGCTGTTTTTT.

This clone came up once. The chain uses TRBV28 and TRBJ1-5; D remains ambiguous. V was shortened by 9 bases and J by 0 bases, with 12 bases between the two germline ends. The CDR3 length is 14 residues. Germline CDR1 MDHEN, CDR2 SYDVKM. The CDR3 DNA reads as TGTGCCAGTCACTACCTTTCTAGCAATCAGCCCCAGCATTTT. Protein product: CASHYLSSNQPQHF.

The chain is built from TRBV10-3 and TRBJ1-2; TRBD1 matches 9 bases. The CDR3 is 18 amino acids. Germline V lookup: CDR1 ENHRY, CDR2 SYGVKD. V lost 0 bases to trimming and J lost 3 bases; unmatched junction nucleotides: 11. The CDR3 sequence: CAISESTVHRGRDYGYTF. CDR3 in DNA: TGTGCCATCAGTGAGTCGACGGTCCACAGGGGGCGAGACTATGGCTACACCTTC.

The V gene is TRBV5-1, the J gene TRBJ1-1, with unresolved D. With 0 bases removed from V and 8 bases from J, the gap between germline ends came to 5 bases. The germline V gene has CDR1 SGHRS and CDR2 YFSETQ. CDR3 length: 11 amino acids. CDR3 sequence: CASSLGPEAFF. The CDR3 nucleotides read TGCGCCAGCAGCTTGGGACCCGAAGCTTTCTTT.

This chain joins TRBV5-6 and TRBJ2-7; 9 nucleotides align to TRBD1. Unmatched junction bases numbered 12, after V lost 4 bases and J lost 1 base. CDR3 length: 17 amino acids. CDR1 and CDR2 (germline): SGHDT, YYEEEE. CDR3 coding DNA: TGTGCCAGCAGCAGGCCCTCACAGGGGGCTAGGTCCTACGAGCAGTACTTC. Translation gives CASSRPSQGARSYEQYF.

This chain links TRBV27 with TRBJ1-5, with D perhaps TRBD1 (5 bases). The CDR3 is 16 residues long. Germline assignment: CDR1 MNHEY and CDR2 SMNVEV (reference sequence). V dropped 3 bases and J dropped 0 bases, with 12 bases sitting between them. The CDR3 bases are TGTGCCAGCAGTTTGCACTCAGGGTTTAGCAATCAGCCCCAGCATTTT. Translation: CASSLHSGFSNQPQHF.

The rearrangement uses TRBV27 and TRBJ2-5; 7 bases are a match to TRBD2. The CDR3 contains 14 residues. The germline gives CDR1 MNHEY, CDR2 SMNVEV (reference sequence). V lost 7 bases and J lost 5; bases outside the gene matches: 10. CDR3 residues: CASKLRGVGETQYF. CDR3 bases: TGTGCCAGCAAGTTACGGGGGGTCGGGGAGACCCAGTACTTC.

This clone was seen only a few times. V gene TRBV30 combines with J gene TRBJ1-2, with a possible D match to TRBD1 (5 bases). Germline V gene data show CDR1 as GTSNPN and CDR2 as SVGIG (reference sequence). The CDR3 is 12 residues long. V shed 3 bases and J shed 7 bases, with 12 bases lying between them. CDR3 coding DNA: TGTGCCTGGAGCCCGGGGCGGGGTGGCTACACCTTC. Translating it yields CAWSPGRGGYTF.

The chain is built from TRBV6-1 and TRBJ1-2; D ambiguous. CDR3 size: 14 residues. V dropped 1 base and J dropped 1 base, with 7 bases sitting between them. Germline V gene data show CDR1 as MNHNS and CDR2 as SASEGT. The CDR3 is CASSEGRVNYGYTF. DNA of the CDR3: TGTGCCAGCAGTGAAGGACGGGTTAACTATGGCTACACCTTC.

CDR3 residues: CASSYFRGETQYF. The CDR3 DNA reads as TGTGCCAGCTCATACTTTCGTGGAGAGACCCAGTACTTC. V and J are TRBV18 and TRBJ2-5; no clear D gene. Germline V lookup: CDR1 KGHSH, CDR2 LQKENI. This CDR3 contains 13 residues. V lost 5 bases and J lost 4, with 11 bases in between.

The J gene is TRBJ1-1, the V gene TRBV5-6; D ambiguous. V shed 1 base and J shed 3 bases, with 4 bases lying between them. The CDR3 contains 12 residues. Germline CDR1 and CDR2: SGHDT and YYEEEE. The CDR3 loop is CASSLLDTEAFF. The DNA for the CDR3 is TGTGCCAGCAGCTTGTTGGACACTGAAGCTTTCTTT.

This chain joins TRBV6-5 and TRBJ1-1; D unresolved. The germline CDR1 and CDR2 sequences are MNHEY and SVGAGI. Trimming removed 6 bases at V and 5 bases at J, with 10 bases between. The CDR3 is 12 residues long. CDR3 sequence: CASRLTSTEAFF. In DNA, the CDR3 is TGTGCCAGCAGGCTAACCTCGACTGAAGCTTTCTTT.

The rearrangement links TRBV6-1 to TRBJ2-7; D not resolved. Trimming removed 1 base at V and 5 bases at J, with 15 bases between. CDR1 and CDR2 (germline): MNHNS, SASEGT. The CDR3 is made up of 15 amino acids. Written as DNA, the CDR3 is TGTGCCAGCAGTGAAGAGTTTGGTCAAGACCACGAGCAGTACTTC. Translated: CASSEEFGQDHEQYF.

The chain links TRBV25-1 to TRBJ1-1; D is uncertain. CDR1 and CDR2 (germline): MGHDK, SYGVNS. This CDR3 is built from 15 residues. V lost 2 bases to trimming and J lost 4 bases, with 14 bases between them. The CDR3 loop is CASSEIALTPTEAFF. The CDR3 DNA sequence: TGTGCCAGCAGTGAAATAGCACTTACTCCCACTGAAGCTTTCTTT. Combining the CDR3 with reference TRBV25-1 and TRBJ1-1 gives the whole variable domain EADIYQTPRYLVIGTGKKITLECSQTMGHDKMYWYQQDPGMELHLIHYSYGVNSTEKGDLSSESTVSRIRTEHFPLTLESARPSHTSQYLCASSEIALTPTEAFFGQGTRLTVV.

The chain has TRBV7-9 and TRBJ1-3; D is unclear. Trimming took off 3 bases at V and 0 bases at J, with 12 bases between the two ends. This CDR3 is built from 16 residues. Germline assignment: CDR1 SEHNR and CDR2 FQNEAQ (reference sequence). The CDR3 here is CASSFDDISSGNTIYF. The CDR3 DNA follows: TGTGCCAGCAGCTTTGACGATATAAGCTCTGGAAACACCATATATTTT.

V and J are TRBV7-9 and TRBJ1-5, with TRBD1 matching over 7 bases. Germline V gene sequence: CDR1 SEHNR, CDR2 FQNEAQ (reference sequence). V shed 5 bases and J 0 bases; nucleotides not matched to a gene: 4. This CDR3 is built from 15 residues. CDR3 DNA: TGTGCCAGCAGCAGCGGACAGGATAGCAATCAGCCCCAGCATTTT. This codes for CASSSGQDSNQPQHF.

J is TRBJ2-2 and V is TRBV7-8; a weak D match, TRBD2 (6 bases). Germline V gene lookup returns CDR1 SGHVS and CDR2 FQNEAQ. This CDR3 contains 16 residues. With 4 bases removed from V and 1 base from J, the gap between germline ends came to 13 bases. CDR3 sequence: CASSSPGVMNTGELFF. The CDR3 nucleotides read TGTGCCAGCAGCTCCCCGGGGGTCATGAACACCGGGGAGCTGTTTTTT.

The chain couples TRBV4-1 to TRBJ1-3; D might be TRBD1 (6 bases). This CDR3 comprises 15 residues. V was pared by 6 bases and J by 0 bases, with 12 bases between. Germline values: CDR1 MGHRA, CDR2 YSYEKL. The CDR3 is CASRRDTFSGNTIYF. The CDR3 nucleotides read TGCGCCAGCAGGCGGGACACCTTCTCTGGAAACACCATATATTTT.

The chain has TRBV5-4 and TRBJ1-2; TRBD1 aligns across 9 bases. CDR1 and CDR2 (germline): SGHNT, YYREEE (reference sequence). The CDR3 has 15 amino acids. Trimming at V came to 4 bases and at J to 5 bases, leaving 9 bases not matched to a gene. The CDR3, as DNA: TGTGCCAGCAGCCAAAGGACAGGGGAAGATTATGGCTACACCTTC. Translation gives CASSQRTGEDYGYTF.

The gene calls are TRBV6-1 and TRBJ1-5; 9 bases are shared with TRBD1. J lost 2 bases, V lost 2 bases, and 1 base had no gene match. The CDR3 has 15 amino acids. Germline V lookup: CDR1 MNHNS, CDR2 SASEGT. CDR3 sequence (DNA): TGTGCCAGCAGTGAATGGACAGGGGGCAATCAGCCCCAGCATTTT. Amino acids: CASSEWTGGNQPQHF.

V is TRBV7-9 and J is TRBJ2-7, with D possibly called TRBD1 or TRBD2 (6 bases each). V was pared by 0 bases and J by 0 bases, with 9 bases between. Germline values: CDR1 SEHNR, CDR2 FQNEAQ (reference sequence). CDR3 length: 15 residues. CDR3 loop: CASSLAPGASYEQYF. As DNA, the CDR3 is TGTGCCAGCAGCTTAGCGCCGGGGGCCTCCTACGAGCAGTACTTC.

This clone has only one observation. This CDR3 is CASSFLTGEMNTEAFF. In nucleotides, the CDR3 is TGTGCCAGCAGTTTCCTGACTGGGGAGATGAACACTGAAGCTTTCTTT. The chain recombines TRBV27 with TRBJ1-1; D is uncertain. Germline CDR1 is MNHEY and CDR2 is SMNVEV (reference sequence). This CDR3 is 16 amino acids long. V shed 3 bases and J shed 0 bases, with 14 bases lying between them.

V and J are TRBV2 and TRBJ2-7; perhaps TRBD1 as D (5 bases). CDR1 SNHLY and CDR2 FYNNEI come from the germline V gene. The CDR3 covers 15 residues. V shed 4 bases and J shed 0 bases, with 13 bases lying between them. CDR3 in DNA: TGTGCCAGCAGTGGGAGACAGCTGAGCTCCTACGAGCAGTACTTC. Encoded protein: CASSGRQLSSYEQYF.

This rearrangement joins TRBV19 to TRBJ1-5, with no clear D. V lost 3 bases, J lost 5 bases, and 11 bases lay in between. There are 14 residues in the CDR3. Per the germline V gene, CDR1 is LNHDA and CDR2 is SQIVND (reference sequence). The DNA for the CDR3 is TGTGCCAGTAGTATTTTTTCAGGATATCAGCCCCAGCATTTT. This translates into CASSIFSGYQPQHF.

The chain has TRBV7-9 and TRBJ1-2, with TRBD1 matching 7 bases. From germline, CDR1 is SEHNR and CDR2 FQNEAQ (reference sequence). This CDR3 region has 15 residues. The J segment lost 4 bases and the V segment lost 0 bases, leaving 5 bases of the junction unmatched. CDR3 in amino acids: CASSLARTGSYGYTF. The CDR3 DNA is TGTGCCAGCAGCTTAGCTCGGACAGGCAGCTATGGCTACACCTTC.

The chain is built from TRBV2 and TRBJ2-1, with D tentatively TRBD1 (5 bases). V was shortened by 3 bases and J by 8 bases, with 20 bases between the two germline ends. CDR3 length: 16 residues. CDR1 and CDR2 from the germline V gene are SNHLY and FYNNEI. CDR3: CASSETRQGIYHEQFF. In DNA, the CDR3 is TGTGCCAGCAGTGAGACCCGGCAGGGAATTTACCATGAGCAGTTCTTC.